This T cell receptor beta chain was found in a study of beta chain features in type 1 diabetes. General study results and limits: Moderately but significantly shorter TCRB CDR3s were found in Type 1 diabetes patients in all four CD4+ subsets.

This clone was seen at least ten times. What it recognizes is unknown. Germline assignment: CDR1 DFQATT and CDR2 SNEGSKA (reference sequence). This CDR3 spans 11 amino acids. V shed 6 bases and J shed 4 bases, with 9 bases lying between them. The investigators reverse transcribed all of the isolated RNA, so they sequenced expressed TCRB transcripts. The assay was immunoSEQ multiplex PCR, and TCRdb's table has in-frame clones only and misses some. The repertoire includes more than 100,000 clones, around 17% of them detected once, and 2% to 2.5% sits in the top ten. This receptor was taken from a man aged 25 to 40 with type 1 diabetes. The chain has TRBV20-1 and TRBJ1-2; D remains unclear. Sample: central memory CD4+ T cells from blood. The DNA of the CDR3 is TGCAGTGCCACCCAATTCTATGGCTACACCTTC. Protein sequence: CSATQFYGYTF.